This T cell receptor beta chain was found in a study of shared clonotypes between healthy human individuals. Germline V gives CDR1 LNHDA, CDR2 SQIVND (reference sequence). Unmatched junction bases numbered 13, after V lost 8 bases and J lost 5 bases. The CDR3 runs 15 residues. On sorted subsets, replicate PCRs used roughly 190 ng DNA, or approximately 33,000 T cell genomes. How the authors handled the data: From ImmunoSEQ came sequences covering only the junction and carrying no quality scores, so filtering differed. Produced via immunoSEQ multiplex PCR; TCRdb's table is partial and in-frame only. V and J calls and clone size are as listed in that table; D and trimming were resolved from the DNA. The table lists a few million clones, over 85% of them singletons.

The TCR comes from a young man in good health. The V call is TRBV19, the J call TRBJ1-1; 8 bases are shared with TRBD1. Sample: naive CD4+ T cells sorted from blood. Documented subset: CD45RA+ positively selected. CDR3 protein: CASRDRLGALTEAFF. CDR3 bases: TGTGCCAGTCGGGACAGGTTGGGGGCATTGACTGAAGCTTTCTTT.